Listed here are 29 T cell receptor beta chains from one sample, sequenced in a study of OX40 agonist ivuxolimab in advanced cancers. Sequenced by immunoSEQ multiplex PCR; TCRdb stores in-frame clones only, minus some. The sample has 50,000 to 70,000 clones, over 80% seen once. The material sequenced was CD4+ or CD8+ T cells sorted from blood, taken in a trial of the OX40 agonist ivuxolimab. Receptor source: an adult with an advanced solid tumor such as melanoma, head and neck, liver or kidney cancer.

This rearrangement joins TRBV11-3 to TRBJ2-7, with 9 bases aligning to TRBD2. V shed 5 bases, J shed 4 bases, and the junction held 12 bases outside the gene matches. This CDR3 is 16 amino acids long. Germline CDR1 is SGHNT and CDR2 is YENEEA. CDR3 sequence reads: CASSLIAGEIGYEQYF. The CDR3, as DNA: TGTGCCAGCAGCCTCATAGCGGGAGAGATCGGGTACGAGCAGTACTTC.

The J gene is TRBJ2-1, the V gene TRBV4-1; D not resolved. CDR3 length: 13 amino acids. The V and J ends lost 0 bases and 4 bases respectively, with 4 bases between them. The germline V gene has CDR1 MGHRA and CDR2 YSYEKL. This CDR3 reads CASSQDGYNEQFF. The CDR3 coding sequence is TGCGCCAGCAGCCAAGATGGGTACAATGAGCAGTTCTTC.

The V and J genes are TRBV19 and TRBJ2-7; D remains ambiguous. The germline V gene has CDR1 LNHDA and CDR2 SQIVND (reference sequence). The CDR3 length is 14 residues. Trimming took off 0 bases at V and 6 bases at J, with 12 bases between the two ends. The CDR3 sequence: CASSIEGPFGEQYF. The CDR3 nucleotides read TGTGCCAGTAGTATAGAAGGCCCTTTTGGCGAGCAGTACTTC.

CDR3 loop: CASSSLAGVSPDTQYF. The CDR3 coding sequence is TGTGCCAGCAGCTCCTTAGCGGGAGTCTCCCCAGATACGCAGTATTTT. This chain links TRBV7-8 with TRBJ2-3; TRBD2 aligns across 9 bases. The CDR3 contains 16 residues. J gave up 4 bases and V 4 bases, and 9 bases lay outside the gene matches. CDR1 and CDR2 from the germline V gene are SGHVS and FQNEAQ.

The chain is built from TRBV18 and TRBJ2-7; D may be TRBD1 (5 bases). V was cut by 0 bases and J by 0 bases, with 15 bases left in between. This CDR3 has 17 residues. CDR1 is KGHSH and CDR2 is LQKENI in the germline V gene. CDR3 in DNA: TGTGCCAGCTCACCACCGATAACAGGCGGAATCTCCTACGAGCAGTACTTC. Translation: CASSPPITGGISYEQYF.

The table lists this clone with a count of one. The V gene is TRBV9, the J gene TRBJ2-3; D not certain. Germline V lookup: CDR1 SGDLS, CDR2 YYNGEE. This CDR3 region has 15 residues. Trimming left V 0 bases short and J 0 bases short, with 8 bases between. CDR3 amino acids: CASSVATASTDTQYF. The CDR3 nucleotides read TGTGCCAGCAGCGTAGCTACAGCTAGCACAGATACGCAGTATTTT.

The rearrangement links TRBV7-8 to TRBJ2-2; 11 bases agree with TRBD2. This CDR3 comprises 16 residues. Germline V CDR1 and CDR2: SGHVS, FQNEAQ. Unmatched junction bases numbered 6, after V lost 3 bases and J lost 6 bases. The CDR3 spells CASSFSGLAGSGELFF. CDR3 bases: TGTGCCAGCAGCTTTAGCGGACTAGCGGGTTCCGGGGAGCTGTTTTTT.

This clone was observed a few times. This CDR3 is CASSADRDYSYNEQFF. The CDR3 nucleotides are TGTGCCAGCAGCGCCGACCGGGACTACTCGTACAATGAGCAGTTCTTC. J is TRBJ2-1 and V is TRBV9, with 7 bases matching TRBD2. The CDR3 runs 16 residues. From germline, CDR1 is SGDLS and CDR2 YYNGEE. J was trimmed by 4 bases and V by 3 bases; bases with no gene match: 10. The full variable domain, with the rest looked up from reference TRBV9 and TRBJ2-1, is DSGVTQTPKHLITATGQRVTLRCSPRSGDLSVYWYQQSLDQGLQFLIQYYNGEERAKGNILERFSAQQFPDLHSELNLSSLELGDSALYFCASSADRDYSYNEQFFGPGTRLTVL.

This sequence joins TRBV13 and TRBJ2-2, with 9 nucleotides matching TRBD1. Germline values: CDR1 PRHDT, CDR2 FYEKMQ (reference sequence). There are 19 residues in the CDR3. Losses at the gene ends were 4 bases for V and 3 bases for J; bases not matched to a gene: 15. Here the CDR3 reads CASSYIQGAKITDTGELFF. DNA for the CDR3: TGTGCCAGCAGCTACATACAGGGGGCAAAAATCACGGACACCGGGGAGCTGTTTTTT.

This rearrangement joins TRBV14 to TRBJ2-1; 8 bases fit TRBD1. V gave up 5 bases and J gave up 2 bases; unmatched junction bases: 5. CDR1 and CDR2 from the germline V gene are SGHDN and FVKESK. The CDR3 is made up of 15 amino acids. As DNA, the CDR3 is TGTGCCAGCAGCACCGGACAGGGCCCCTACAATGAGCAGTTCTTC. Translation: CASSTGQGPYNEQFF. The whole variable domain, filled in from reference TRBV14 and TRBJ2-1, reads EAGVTQFPSHSVIEKGQTVTLRCDPISGHDNLYWYRRVMGKEIKFLLHFVKESKQDESGMPNNRFLAERTGGTYSTLKVQPAELEDSGVYFCASSTGQGPYNEQFFGPGTRLTVL.

The chain couples TRBV30 to TRBJ1-3, with D tentatively TRBD1 (5 bases). V lost 1 base, J lost 0 bases, and 10 bases lay in between. Looked up from germline, CDR1 is GTSNPN and CDR2 is SVGIG (reference sequence). The CDR3 has 15 amino acids. CDR3 protein: CAWSASTDSGNTIYF. The DNA of the CDR3 is TGTGCCTGGAGTGCCTCGACAGACTCTGGAAACACCATATATTTT.

The gene calls are TRBV6-5 and TRBJ2-7; D is tentatively TRBD1 or TRBD2 (5 bases each). This CDR3 has 13 residues. V was cut by 3 bases and J by 0 bases, with 6 bases left in between. The germline V gene encodes CDR1 MNHEY and CDR2 SVGAGI. The CDR3 bases are TGTGCCAGCAGTTATGGGGGCTCCTACGAGCAGTACTTC. Amino acid sequence: CASSYGGSYEQYF.

This clone is a singleton in its sample. CDR3 sequence (DNA): TGTGCCAGCAGCCCAAAGCGATTACCCTCCTACGAGCAGTACTTC. Translation: CASSPKRLPSYEQYF. J is TRBJ2-7 and V is TRBV7-8, with D unresolved. This CDR3 region has 15 residues. Deletions cut 5 bases from V and 0 bases from J, with 14 bases between. Germline V gene data show CDR1 as SGHVS and CDR2 as FQNEAQ.

The chain couples TRBV9 to TRBJ2-5, with 9 bases lining up with TRBD1. The J call is in doubt because the DNA end fits TRBJ2-7 better. This CDR3 region has 15 residues. The germline CDR1 and CDR2 sequences are SGDLS and YYNGEE. Written as DNA, the CDR3 is TGTGCCAGCAGCGTCGGGACAGGGCTCTCCTACGAGCAGTACTTC. It specifies CASSVGTGLSYEQYF.

Here the CDR3 reads CASSWASGSGEQYF. The CDR3 region has the DNA TGTGCCAGTAGTTGGGCTAGCGGGAGTGGCGAGCAGTACTTC. This sequence joins TRBV19 and TRBJ2-7; 10 bases agree with TRBD2. The CDR3 totals 14 residues. The germline V gene encodes CDR1 LNHDA and CDR2 SQIVND (reference sequence). Trimming cost V 5 bases and J 6 bases; bases outside gene matches: 7.

This clone appeared a single time. The V gene is TRBV11-2, the J gene TRBJ1-4; 7 bases match TRBD1. CDR1 and CDR2 from the germline V gene are SGHAT and FQNNGV. J lost 7 bases, V lost 2 bases, and 1 base had no gene match. The CDR3 length is 13 residues. The CDR3 sequence is CASSLRDSEKLFF. Written as DNA, the CDR3 is TGTGCCAGCAGCTTAAGGGACAGTGAAAAACTGTTTTTT.

V usage is TRBV27 and J usage is TRBJ2-1; 11 bases match TRBD2. With V trimmed by 5 bases and J by 8 bases, 8 bases remained unmatched. The CDR3 extends over 15 amino acids. Germline V gene sequence: CDR1 MNHEY, CDR2 SMNVEV (reference sequence). The DNA for the CDR3 is TGTGCCAGCAGTATTGAGACTAGCGGGAAAGATGAGCAGTTCTTC. The encoded protein is CASSIETSGKDEQFF.

The chain uses TRBV11-1 and TRBJ2-3; TRBD2 matches at 11 bases. V shed 5 bases, J shed 10 bases, and the junction held 11 bases outside the gene matches. There are 15 residues in the CDR3. Germline assignment: CDR1 SGHAT and CDR2 FQDESV (reference sequence). The CDR3 sequence is CASSPGLAVSAPQYF. The CDR3 DNA sequence: TGTGCCAGCAGCCCGGGACTAGCGGTTTCCGCTCCGCAGTATTTT.

The CDR3 DNA is TGTGCCAGCAGCAAAGGGACAGGGGGTCTCGTTTGGAAGTTCTTC. Translation: CASSKGTGGLVWKFF. This chain links TRBV5-8 with TRBJ2-1, with 11 bases aligning to TRBD1. Germline V lookup: CDR1 SGHTS, CDR2 YDEGEE. The CDR3 spans 15 residues. With 4 bases clipped from V and 14 bases from J, the junction kept 14 bases outside the gene matches.

The rearrangement links TRBV5-1 to TRBJ1-1; possibly TRBD1 for D (5 bases). CDR3 length equals 17 residues. V gave up 0 bases and J gave up 1 base, with 16 bases separating them. Germline V lookup: CDR1 SGHRS, CDR2 YFSETQ. CDR3 sequence: CASSLEFTGGTNTEAFF. In DNA form, the CDR3 reads TGCGCCAGCAGCTTGGAGTTCACGGGGGGGACGAACACTGAAGCTTTCTTT.

This clone was recorded a few times. The chain has TRBV27 and TRBJ1-5; tentatively, D is TRBD1 (5 bases). V lost 5 bases and J 6 bases, leaving 20 bases between the germline ends. CDR1 is MNHEY and CDR2 is SMNVEV in the germline V gene (reference sequence). The CDR3 covers 16 residues. The CDR3 DNA sequence: TGTGCCAGCAGTCCCGGGGCTTTTGAGGGGACTCAGCCCCAGCATTTT. It is translated as CASSPGAFEGTQPQHF.

This clone was seen a handful of times. The chain links TRBV27 to TRBJ2-2, with D hard to call. The V gene lost 5 bases and the J gene lost 2 bases, with 3 bases spanning the gap. Germline CDR1 MNHEY, CDR2 SMNVEV (reference sequence). The CDR3 loop spans 12 amino acids. DNA for the CDR3: TGTGCCAGCAGTCCCAACACCGGGGAGCTGTTTTTT. This gives the protein CASSPNTGELFF.

This chain connects TRBV6-4 to TRBJ1-1; D is uncertain. The CDR3 covers 13 residues. Looked up from germline, CDR1 is MRHNA and CDR2 is SNTAGT. Between the trimmed V and J ends, which lost 4 bases and 2 bases, there was a span of 8 bases. CDR3 region: CASSAGINTEAFF. In DNA, the CDR3 is TGTGCCAGCAGTGCGGGTATCAACACTGAAGCTTTCTTT.

This sequence joins TRBV16 and TRBJ2-3; 8 positions agree with TRBD1. V shed 0 bases and J 3 bases; nucleotides not matched to a gene: 11. CDR3 length equals 18 residues. Per germline, CDR1 KGHSY and CDR2 FQNENV. The CDR3 nucleotides are TGTGCCAGCAGCCAATCGATAGTGGCAGGGGGCCGTACAGATACGCAGTATTTT. Translated: CASSQSIVAGGRTDTQYF.

The V gene is TRBV30, the J gene TRBJ2-7; D ambiguous. Germline V CDR1 and CDR2: GTSNPN, SVGIG (reference sequence). Trimming took off 0 bases at V and 0 bases at J, with 12 bases between the two ends. The CDR3 loop spans 15 amino acids. The CDR3 is CAWSVLAGLSYEQYF. The CDR3 region has the DNA TGTGCCTGGAGTGTACTTGCCGGCCTCTCCTACGAGCAGTACTTC.

This clone was found once. The CDR3 spells CASSAPGETQYF. The CDR3 DNA sequence: TGTGCCAGCAGTGCCCCGGGGGAGACCCAGTACTTC. The rearrangement uses TRBV6-5 and TRBJ2-5; a possible D gene is TRBD2 (5 bases). Deletions cut 5 bases from V and 5 bases from J, with 9 bases between. The CDR3 covers 12 residues. Germline V lookup: CDR1 MNHEY, CDR2 SVGAGI.

The CDR3 reads CATISGGRVGEQYF. The CDR3 nucleotides are TGTGCCACCATTAGCGGGGGACGGGTCGGCGAGCAGTACTTC. V and J are TRBV6-5 and TRBJ2-7; TRBD2 agrees at 9 bases. Germline V gene data show CDR1 as MNHEY and CDR2 as SVGAGI. This CDR3 spans 14 amino acids. V gave up 10 bases and J gave up 6 bases; unmatched junction bases: 13.

The chain couples TRBV4-1 to TRBJ2-5; 9 bases are shared with TRBD2. The CDR3 totals 15 residues. Per the germline V gene, CDR1 is MGHRA and CDR2 is YSYEKL. After removal of 0 bases from V and 4 bases from J, the junction contained 3 bases not matched to a gene. The CDR3 here is CASSQDSGSLETQYF. CDR3 nucleotide sequence: TGCGCCAGCAGCCAAGATAGCGGGAGCTTAGAGACCCAGTACTTC.

V is TRBV10-1 and J is TRBJ2-1; maybe TRBD1 (6 bases). CDR1 WNHNN and CDR2 SYGVQD come from the germline V gene (reference sequence). The CDR3 covers 14 residues. Trimming removed 3 bases at V and 6 bases at J, with 12 bases between. CDR3 nucleotides: TGCGCCAGCAGTGATGCCGGGACAAGCAATGAGCAGTTCTTC. Protein sequence: CASSDAGTSNEQFF.